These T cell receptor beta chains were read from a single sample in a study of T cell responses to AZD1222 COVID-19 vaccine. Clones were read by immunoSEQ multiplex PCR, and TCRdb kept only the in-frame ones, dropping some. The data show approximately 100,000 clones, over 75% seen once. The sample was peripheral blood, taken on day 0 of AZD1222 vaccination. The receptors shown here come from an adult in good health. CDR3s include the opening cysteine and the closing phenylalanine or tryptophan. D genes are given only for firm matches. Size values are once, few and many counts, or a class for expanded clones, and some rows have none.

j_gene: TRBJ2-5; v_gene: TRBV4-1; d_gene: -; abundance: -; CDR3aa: CASSQGGGLQETQYF; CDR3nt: TGCGCCAGCAGCCAAGGCGGCGGACTCCAAGAGACCCAGTACTTC
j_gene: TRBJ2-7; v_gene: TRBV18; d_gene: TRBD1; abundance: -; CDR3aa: CATKGDRANEQYF; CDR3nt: TGTGCCACCAAAGGGGACAGGGCGAACGAGCAGTACTTC
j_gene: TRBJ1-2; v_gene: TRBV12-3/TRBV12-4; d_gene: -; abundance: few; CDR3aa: CASSSPGRGYTF; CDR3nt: TGTGCCAGCAGTTCACCGGGGCGCGGCTACACCTTC
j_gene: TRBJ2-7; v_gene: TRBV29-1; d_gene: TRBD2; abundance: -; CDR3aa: CSAGGPRAGTSGQEVTYEQYF; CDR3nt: TGCAGCGCTGGGGGGCCTAGGGCCGGGACTAGCGGACAAGAAGTCACCTACGAGCAGTACTTC
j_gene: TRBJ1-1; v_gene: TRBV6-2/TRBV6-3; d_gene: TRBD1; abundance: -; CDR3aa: CASSQPLGTGDFLEAFF; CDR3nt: TGTGCCAGCAGTCAGCCTTTAGGGACAGGGGACTTTTTGGAAGCTTTCTTT
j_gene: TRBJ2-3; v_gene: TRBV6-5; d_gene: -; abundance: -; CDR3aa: CASSSQPSSTDTQYF; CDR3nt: TGTGCCAGCAGTTCTCAACCATCTAGCACAGATACGCAGTATTTT
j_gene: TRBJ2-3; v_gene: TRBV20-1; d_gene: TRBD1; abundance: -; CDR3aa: CSASGSEGASDTQYF; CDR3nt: TGCAGTGCTAGTGGGTCAGAGGGGGCTTCAGATACGCAGTATTTT
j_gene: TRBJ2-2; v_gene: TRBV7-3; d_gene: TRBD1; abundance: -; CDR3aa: CASSLTGETGELFF; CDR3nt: TGTGCCAGCAGCCTGACAGGGGAGACCGGGGAGCTGTTTTTT
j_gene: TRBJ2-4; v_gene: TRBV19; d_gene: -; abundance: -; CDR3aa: CASSIVGESNIQYF; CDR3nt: TGTGCCAGTAGTATAGTAGGGGAAAGTAACATTCAGTACTTC
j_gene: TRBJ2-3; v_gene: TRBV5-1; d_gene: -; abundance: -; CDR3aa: CASSPSLISTDTQYF; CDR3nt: TGCGCCAGCAGCCCGAGCCTGATAAGCACAGATACGCAGTATTTT
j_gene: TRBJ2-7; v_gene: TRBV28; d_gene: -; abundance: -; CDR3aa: CASSPSGGVGSYEQYF; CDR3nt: TGTGCCAGCAGCCCCTCTGGTGGGGTTGGCTCCTACGAGCAGTACTTC
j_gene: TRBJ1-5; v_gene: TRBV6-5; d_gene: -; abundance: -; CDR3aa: CASSSRDRNQPQHF; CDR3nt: TGTGCCAGCAGCAGCCGAGATCGGAATCAGCCCCAGCATTTT
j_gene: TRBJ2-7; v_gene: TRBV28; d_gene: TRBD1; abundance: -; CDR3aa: CASSQTKGQTNYEQYF; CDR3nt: TGTGCCAGCAGTCAGACGAAGGGACAGACTAACTACGAGCAGTACTTC
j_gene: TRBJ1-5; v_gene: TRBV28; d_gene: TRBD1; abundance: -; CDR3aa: CASSLGDRGGNQPQHF; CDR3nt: TGTGCCAGCAGTTTAGGGGACAGGGGAGGCAATCAGCCCCAGCATTTT
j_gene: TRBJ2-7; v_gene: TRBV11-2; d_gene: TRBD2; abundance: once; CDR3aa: CASSLAFSGRTYEQYF; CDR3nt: TGTGCCAGCAGCTTAGCCTTTAGCGGGAGGACCTACGAGCAGTACTTC
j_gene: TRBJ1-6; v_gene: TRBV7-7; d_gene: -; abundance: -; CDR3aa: CASSLSMSSPLHF; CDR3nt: TGTGCCAGCAGCTTATCTATGTCCTCACCCCTCCACTTT
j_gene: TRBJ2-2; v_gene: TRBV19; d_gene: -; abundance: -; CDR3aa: CASLGLTNTGELFF; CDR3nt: TGTGCCAGCCTAGGACTTACGAACACCGGGGAGCTGTTTTTT
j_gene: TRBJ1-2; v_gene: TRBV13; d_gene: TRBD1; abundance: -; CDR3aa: CASSQGQAPNYGYTF; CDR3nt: TGTGCCAGCAGCCAGGGACAGGCACCTAACTATGGCTACACCTTC
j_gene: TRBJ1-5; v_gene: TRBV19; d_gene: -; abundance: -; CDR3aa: CASSISQDQPQHF; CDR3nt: TGTGCCAGTAGTATCAGTCAGGATCAGCCCCAGCATTTT
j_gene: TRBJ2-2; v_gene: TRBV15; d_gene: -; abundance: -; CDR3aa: CATSRDSATGELFF; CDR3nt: TGTGCCACCAGCAGAGACAGTGCGACCGGGGAGCTGTTTTTT
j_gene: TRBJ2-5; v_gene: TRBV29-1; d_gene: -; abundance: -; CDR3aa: CSVDLQSETQYF; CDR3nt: TGCAGCGTTGACTTACAGTCAGAGACCCAGTACTTC
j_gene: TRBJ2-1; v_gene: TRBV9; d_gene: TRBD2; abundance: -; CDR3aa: CASSVALAGGYEQFF; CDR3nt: TGTGCCAGCAGCGTAGCACTAGCGGGAGGCTATGAGCAGTTCTTC
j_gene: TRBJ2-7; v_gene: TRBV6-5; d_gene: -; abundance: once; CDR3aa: CASTPTMTLREQYF; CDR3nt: TGTGCCAGCACCCCTACCATGACTCTTCGCGAGCAGTACTTC
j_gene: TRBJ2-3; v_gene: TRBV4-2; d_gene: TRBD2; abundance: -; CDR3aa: CASSLGLAGGEDTQYF; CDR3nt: TGTGCCAGCAGCCTGGGACTAGCGGGAGGGGAAGATACGCAGTATTTT
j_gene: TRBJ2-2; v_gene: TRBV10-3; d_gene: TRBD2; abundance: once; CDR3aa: CAIKASGSGTGELFF; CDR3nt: TGTGCCATCAAGGCTAGCGGGAGCGGCACCGGGGAGCTGTTTTTT
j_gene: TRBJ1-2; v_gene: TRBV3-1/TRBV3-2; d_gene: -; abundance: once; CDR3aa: CASSQDFAFDGYTF; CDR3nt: TGTGCCAGCAGCCAAGACTTCGCTTTCGATGGCTACACCTTC
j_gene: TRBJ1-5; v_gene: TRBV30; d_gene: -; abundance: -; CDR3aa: CAWSTGLYQPQHF; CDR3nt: TGTGCCTGGAGTACAGGGTTGTACCAGCCCCAGCATTTT
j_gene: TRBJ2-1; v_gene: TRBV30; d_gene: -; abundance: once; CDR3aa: CAWSYLSQVQFF; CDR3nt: TGTGCCTGGAGTTACTTGAGTCAGGTGCAGTTCTTC
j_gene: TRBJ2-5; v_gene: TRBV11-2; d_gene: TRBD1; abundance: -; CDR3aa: CASSSQTGGTQETQYF; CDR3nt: TGTGCCAGCAGCTCTCAAACAGGGGGAACACAAGAGACCCAGTACTTC
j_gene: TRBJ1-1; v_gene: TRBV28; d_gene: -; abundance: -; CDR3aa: CASSFPPGGPLEAFF; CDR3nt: TGTGCCAGCAGTTTCCCCCCCGGCGGACCGCTTGAAGCTTTCTTT
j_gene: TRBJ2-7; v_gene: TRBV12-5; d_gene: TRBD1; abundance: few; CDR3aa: CASARDSPAYEQYF; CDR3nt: TGTGCTAGTGCCCGGGACAGTCCTGCCTACGAGCAGTACTTC
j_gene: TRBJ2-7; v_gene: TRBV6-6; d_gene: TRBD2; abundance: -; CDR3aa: CASSYSPGGPYEQYF; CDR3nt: TGTGCCAGCAGTTACTCCCCGGGAGGCCCCTACGAGCAGTACTTC
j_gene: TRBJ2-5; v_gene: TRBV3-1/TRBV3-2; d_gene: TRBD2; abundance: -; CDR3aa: CASSQAFLAGQETQYF; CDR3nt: TGTGCCAGCAGCCAAGCCTTCCTAGCGGGCCAAGAGACCCAGTACTTC
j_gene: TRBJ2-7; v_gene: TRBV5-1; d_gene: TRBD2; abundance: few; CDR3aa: CASGSSGFSYEQYF; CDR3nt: TGCGCCAGCGGTTCTAGCGGGTTCTCCTACGAGCAGTACTTC
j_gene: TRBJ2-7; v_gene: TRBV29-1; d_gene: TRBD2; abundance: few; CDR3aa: CSVESGSSSEQYF; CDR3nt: TGCAGCGTTGAAAGCGGGAGTTCTAGCGAGCAGTACTTC
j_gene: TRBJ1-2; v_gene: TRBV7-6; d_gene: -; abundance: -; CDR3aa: CASSLAGADGYTF; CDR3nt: TGTGCCAGCAGCTTAGCGGGGGCTGATGGCTACACCTTC
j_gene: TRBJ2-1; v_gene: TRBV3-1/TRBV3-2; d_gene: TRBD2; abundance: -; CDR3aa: CASSTPGTSVYNEQFF; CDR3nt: TGTGCCAGCAGCACTCCCGGGACTAGTGTGTACAATGAGCAGTTCTTC
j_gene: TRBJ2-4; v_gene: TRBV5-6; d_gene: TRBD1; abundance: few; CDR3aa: CASSLAGGQGENIQYF; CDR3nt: TGTGCCAGCAGCTTGGCTGGGGGACAGGGAGAAAACATTCAGTACTTC
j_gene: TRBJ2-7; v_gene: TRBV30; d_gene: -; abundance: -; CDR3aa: CAWNPGAHEQYF; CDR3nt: TGTGCCTGGAACCCGGGAGCACACGAGCAGTACTTC
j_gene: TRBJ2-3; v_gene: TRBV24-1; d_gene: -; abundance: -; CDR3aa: CATSLSDTQYF; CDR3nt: TGTGCCACCAGTCTGTCAGATACGCAGTATTTT
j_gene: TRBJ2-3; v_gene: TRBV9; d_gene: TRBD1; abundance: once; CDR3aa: CASQTGTGPADTQYF; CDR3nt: TGTGCCAGCCAAACCGGGACAGGGCCGGCAGATACGCAGTATTTT
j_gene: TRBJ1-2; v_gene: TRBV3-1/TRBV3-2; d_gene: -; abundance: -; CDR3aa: CASRLHGGLRGYTF; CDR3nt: TGTGCCAGCAGACTGCACGGGGGGCTACGGGGCTACACCTTC
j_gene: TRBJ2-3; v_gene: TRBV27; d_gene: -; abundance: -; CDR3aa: CASSSDLLPTMQYF; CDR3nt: TGTGCCAGCAGTTCCGACTTACTCCCTACAATGCAGTATTTT